This TCR beta chain was recorded in a study of blood T cells in healthy people across ages. Overall study results and limits: Diversity estimates from one million T cells were considered underestimates.

Germline values: CDR1 DFQATT, CDR2 SNEGSKA (reference sequence). The CDR3 extends over 13 amino acids. Alongside a J-beta primer mix, a sample-barcoded 5' primer served in a second PCR lasting roughly 7 to 11 cycles. Sequencing yielded, for each sample, at least 2.5 million paired-end reads carrying CDR3. TCRdb reprocessed the 5' RACE reads with MiXCR, giving one entry per CDR3 protein. The sample records about 1.4 million distinct CDR3 sequences, roughly 59% being singletons. A minimum of 7 million PBMCs was isolated per sample. Remarks on this clonotype: Its antigen remains unknown.

This sequence joins TRBV20-1 and TRBJ2-4, with D unclear. The J call may be faulty, since TRBJ2-7 better matches the DNA end. Sequenced sample: blood. The source is a man between 18 and 29 years old in good health. CDR3 sequence reads: CSARDDTSYEQYF. CDR3 bases: TGCAGTGCTAGAGATGACACTTCCTACGAGCAGTACTTC.